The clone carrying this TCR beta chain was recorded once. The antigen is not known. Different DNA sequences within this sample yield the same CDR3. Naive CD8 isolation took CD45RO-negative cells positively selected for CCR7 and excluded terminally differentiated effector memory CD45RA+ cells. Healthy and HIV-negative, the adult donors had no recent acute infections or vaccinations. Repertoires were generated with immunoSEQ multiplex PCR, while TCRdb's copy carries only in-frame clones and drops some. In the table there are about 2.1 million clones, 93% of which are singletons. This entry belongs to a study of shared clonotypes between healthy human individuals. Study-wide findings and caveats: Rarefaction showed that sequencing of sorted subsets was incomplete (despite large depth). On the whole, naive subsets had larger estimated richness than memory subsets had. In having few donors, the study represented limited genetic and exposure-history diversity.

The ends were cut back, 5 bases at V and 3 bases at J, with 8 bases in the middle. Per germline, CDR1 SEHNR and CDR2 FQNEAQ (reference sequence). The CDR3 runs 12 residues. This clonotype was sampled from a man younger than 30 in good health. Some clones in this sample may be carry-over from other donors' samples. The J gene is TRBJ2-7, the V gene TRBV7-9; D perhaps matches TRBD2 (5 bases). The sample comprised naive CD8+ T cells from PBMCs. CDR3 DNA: TGTGCCAGCAGCCTACGGGACTACGAGCAGTACTTC. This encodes CASSLRDYEQYF.